This is a list of T cell receptor beta chains from one sample in a study of control samples from healthy donors and cancer patients. This table comes from immunoSEQ multiplex PCR, and its TCRdb copy is limited to in-frame clones, with some not included. The table records 150,000 or so clones, 92% of them present only once. Sequenced material: blood. These receptors all stem from a woman aged 25 to 39 in good health. Both conserved end residues are part of each CDR3. D genes are given only for firm matches. The size of a clone is reported for some rows only, either as once, few or many, or as a class for expanded clones.

d_call	v_call	j_call	clone_size	cdr3_aa	cdr3_nt
TRBD1	TRBV27	TRBJ1-1	NA	CASRGTGRPEAFF	TGTGCCAGCAGGGGGACAGGCAGGCCTGAAGCTTTCTTT
NA	TRBV19	TRBJ2-1	NA	CASRQPGMGSYNEQFF	TGTGCCAGTCGTCAGCCGGGGATGGGCTCCTACAATGAGCAGTTCTTC
TRBD1	TRBV28	TRBJ1-1	NA	CASSFRGLGTEAFF	TGTGCCAGCAGTTTTAGGGGGCTTGGAACTGAAGCTTTCTTT
NA	TRBV15	TRBJ2-2	NA	CATSNKGANTGELFF	TGTGCCACCAGCAATAAGGGGGCGAACACCGGGGAGCTGTTTTTT
NA	TRBV5-1	TRBJ1-5	NA	CASSLSGTDQPQHF	TGCGCCAGCAGCTTATCCGGGACTGATCAGCCCCAGCATTTT
TRBD1	TRBV11-2	TRBJ2-5	NA	CASSSAGQGGEETQYF	TGTGCCAGCAGTTCTGCAGGACAGGGGGGAGAAGAGACCCAGTACTTC
NA	TRBV7-2	TRBJ2-1	NA	CASSLKGGSYNEQFF	TGTGCCAGCAGCTTGAAAGGGGGCTCCTACAATGAGCAGTTCTTC
NA	TRBV1	TRBJ2-7	NA	CTSSQVPHYEQYF	TGCACCAGCAGCCAAGTCCCCCACTACGAGCAGTACTTC
NA	TRBV28	TRBJ2-7	NA	CASSFREYYEQYF	TGTGCCAGCAGTTTCCGCGAATACTACGAGCAGTACTTC
NA	TRBV15	TRBJ2-4	NA	CATSRDLAGAKNIQYF	TGTGCCACCAGCAGAGATTTAGCAGGCGCCAAAAACATTCAGTACTTC
NA	TRBV18	TRBJ2-7	NA	CASSSRAGRPYEQYF	TGTGCCAGCTCATCGAGGGCAGGGCGACCCTACGAGCAGTACTTC
TRBD2	TRBV5-1	TRBJ2-7	NA	CASSWTAMTSGFTYEQYF	TGCGCCAGCAGCTGGACCGCAATGACTAGCGGTTTTACCTACGAGCAGTACTTC
NA	TRBV5-4	TRBJ2-3	NA	CASSLLSGKDTDTQYF	TGTGCCAGCAGCTTGTTAAGTGGCAAAGACACAGATACGCAGTATTTT
NA	TRBV7-3	TRBJ2-5	NA	CASSLGLAQETQYF	TGTGCCAGCAGCTTAGGTCTAGCTCAAGAGACCCAGTACTTC
NA	TRBV18	TRBJ2-6	once	CASSPQAPGSGANVLTF	TGTGCCAGCTCACCACAGGCCCCAGGGTCTGGGGCCAACGTCCTGACTTTC
NA	TRBV11-3	TRBJ1-1	NA	CASSLNGDLNTEAFF	TGTGCCAGCAGCCTCAACGGGGATTTGAACACTGAAGCTTTCTTT